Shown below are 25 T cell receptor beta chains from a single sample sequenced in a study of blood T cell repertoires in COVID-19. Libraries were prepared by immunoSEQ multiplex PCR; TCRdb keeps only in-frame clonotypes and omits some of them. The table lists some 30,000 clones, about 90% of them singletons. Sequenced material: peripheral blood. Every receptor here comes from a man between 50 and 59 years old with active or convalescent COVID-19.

CDR3 region: CASSGTGELNEQFF. The CDR3 DNA reads TGCGCCAGCAGCGGGACAGGGGAATTGAATGAGCAGTTCTTC. The chain links TRBV5-1 to TRBJ2-1; 10 bases agree with TRBD1. The CDR3 totals 14 residues. V was clipped by 4 bases and J by 7 bases; unmatched bases: 5. Germline V CDR1 and CDR2: SGHRS, YFSETQ.

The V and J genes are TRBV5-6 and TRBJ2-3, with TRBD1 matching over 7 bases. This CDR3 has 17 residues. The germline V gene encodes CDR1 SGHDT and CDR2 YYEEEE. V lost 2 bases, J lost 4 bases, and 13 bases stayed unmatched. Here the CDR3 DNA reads TGTGCCAGCAGCTTAACAGGGGCCGGAGCAAGGTCAGATACGCAGTATTTT. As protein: CASSLTGAGARSDTQYF.

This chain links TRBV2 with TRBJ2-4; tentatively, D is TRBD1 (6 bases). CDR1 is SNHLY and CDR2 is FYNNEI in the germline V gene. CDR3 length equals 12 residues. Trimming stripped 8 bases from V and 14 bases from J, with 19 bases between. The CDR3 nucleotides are TGTGCCAGCGCGGTCCTTTCAGGGGAGAAGTACTTC. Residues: CASAVLSGEKYF.

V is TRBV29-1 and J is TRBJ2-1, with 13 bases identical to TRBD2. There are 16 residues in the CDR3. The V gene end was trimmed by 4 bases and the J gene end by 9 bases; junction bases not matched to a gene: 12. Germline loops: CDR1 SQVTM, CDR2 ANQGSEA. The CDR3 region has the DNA TGCAGCGTTGTAATAGGGTCGGGACTAGCGGGATCTGAGCAGTTCTTC. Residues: CSVVIGSGLAGSEQFF.

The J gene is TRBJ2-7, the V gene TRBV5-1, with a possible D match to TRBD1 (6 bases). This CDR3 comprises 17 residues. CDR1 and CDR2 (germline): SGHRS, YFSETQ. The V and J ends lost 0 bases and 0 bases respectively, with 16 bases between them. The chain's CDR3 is CASSLGVLGTNSYEQYF. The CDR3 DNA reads TGCGCCAGCAGCTTGGGGGTTCTCGGGACAAACTCCTACGAGCAGTACTTC.

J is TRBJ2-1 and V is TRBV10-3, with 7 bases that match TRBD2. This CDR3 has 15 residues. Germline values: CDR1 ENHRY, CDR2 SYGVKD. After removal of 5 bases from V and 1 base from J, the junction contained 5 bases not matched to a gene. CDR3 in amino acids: CAISRTSMSYNEQFF. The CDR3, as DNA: TGTGCCATCAGTAGGACTAGTATGTCCTACAATGAGCAGTTCTTC.

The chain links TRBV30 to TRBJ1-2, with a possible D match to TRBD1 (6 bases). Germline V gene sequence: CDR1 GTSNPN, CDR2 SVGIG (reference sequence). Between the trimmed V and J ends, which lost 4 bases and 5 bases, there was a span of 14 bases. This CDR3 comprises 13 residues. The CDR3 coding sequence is TGTGCCTGGAATTGGCAGGGGATATATGGCTACACCTTC. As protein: CAWNWQGIYGYTF.

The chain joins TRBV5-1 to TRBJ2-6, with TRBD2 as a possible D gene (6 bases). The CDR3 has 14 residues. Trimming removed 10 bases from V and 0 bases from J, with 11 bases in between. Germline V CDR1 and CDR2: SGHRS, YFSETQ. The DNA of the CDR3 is TGCGCCGGGCGGGATCCCTCTGGGGCCAACGTCCTGACTTTC. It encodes CAGRDPSGANVLTF.

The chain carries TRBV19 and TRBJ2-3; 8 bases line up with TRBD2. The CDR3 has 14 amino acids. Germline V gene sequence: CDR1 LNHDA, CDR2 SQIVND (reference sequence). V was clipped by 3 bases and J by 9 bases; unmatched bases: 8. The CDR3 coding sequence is TGTGCCAGTAGTATCGAAGCGGGAGTTCAAACGCAGTATTTT. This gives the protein CASSIEAGVQTQYF.

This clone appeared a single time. CDR3: CSASRGSNEQFF. For the CDR3, the DNA is TGCAGTGCTAGTCGCGGGAGCAATGAGCAGTTCTTC. The V gene is TRBV20-1, the J gene TRBJ2-1; TRBD2 agrees at 7 bases. Per the germline V gene, CDR1 is DFQATT and CDR2 is SNEGSKA (reference sequence). The CDR3 totals 12 residues. Losses at the gene ends were 3 bases for V and 6 bases for J; bases not matched to a gene: 2.

CDR3 DNA: TGCGCCAGCAGCCCCGCACTAGCGGGAGGGAAGGTAGCCAAAAACATTCAGTACTTC. Translating gives CASSPALAGGKVAKNIQYF. The chain employs TRBV5-1 and TRBJ2-4, with 13 bases fitting TRBD2. V shed 4 bases and J 0 bases; nucleotides not matched to a gene: 10. Germline loops: CDR1 SGHRS, CDR2 YFSETQ. CDR3 length equals 19 residues.

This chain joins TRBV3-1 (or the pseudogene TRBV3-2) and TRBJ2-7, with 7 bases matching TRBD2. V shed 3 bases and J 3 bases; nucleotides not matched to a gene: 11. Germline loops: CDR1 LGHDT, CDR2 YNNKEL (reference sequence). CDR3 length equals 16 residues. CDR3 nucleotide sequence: TGTGCCAGCAGCCAGGACTTACTAGCGCAACTCTACGAGCAGTACTTC. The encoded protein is CASSQDLLAQLYEQYF.

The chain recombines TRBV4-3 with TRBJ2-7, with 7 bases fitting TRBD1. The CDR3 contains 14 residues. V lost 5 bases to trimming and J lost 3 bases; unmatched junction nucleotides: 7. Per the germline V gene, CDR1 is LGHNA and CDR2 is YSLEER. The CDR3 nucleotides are TGCGCCAGCAGCTTTGACAGGGCCGGCTACGAGCAGTACTTC. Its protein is CASSFDRAGYEQYF.

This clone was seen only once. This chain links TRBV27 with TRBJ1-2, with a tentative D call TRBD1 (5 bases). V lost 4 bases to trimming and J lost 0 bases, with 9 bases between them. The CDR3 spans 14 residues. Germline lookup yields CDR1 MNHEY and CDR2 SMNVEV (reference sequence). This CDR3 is CASSSTETNYGYTF. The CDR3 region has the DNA TGTGCCAGCAGTTCGACAGAGACTAACTATGGCTACACCTTC.

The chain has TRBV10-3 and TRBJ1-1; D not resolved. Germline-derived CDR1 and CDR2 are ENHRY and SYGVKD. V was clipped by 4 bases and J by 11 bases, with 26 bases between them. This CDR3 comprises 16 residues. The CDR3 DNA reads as TGTGCCATCAGTGCACGGTACCGGAACCCGACAACCCAGGCTTTCTTT. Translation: CAISARYRNPTTQAFF.

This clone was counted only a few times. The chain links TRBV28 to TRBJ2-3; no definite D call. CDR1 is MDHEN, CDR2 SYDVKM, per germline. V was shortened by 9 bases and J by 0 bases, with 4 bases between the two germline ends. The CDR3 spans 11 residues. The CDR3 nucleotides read TGTGCCAGGACTAGCACAGATACGCAGTATTTT. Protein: CARTSTDTQYF.

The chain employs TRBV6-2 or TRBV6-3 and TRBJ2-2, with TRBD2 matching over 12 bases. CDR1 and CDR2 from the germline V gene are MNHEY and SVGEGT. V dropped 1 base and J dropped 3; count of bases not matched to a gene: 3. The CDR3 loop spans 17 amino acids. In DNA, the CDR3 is TGTGCCAGCAGTTACTGGACTAGCGGGACAGACACCGGGGAGCTGTTTTTT. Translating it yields CASSYWTSGTDTGELFF.

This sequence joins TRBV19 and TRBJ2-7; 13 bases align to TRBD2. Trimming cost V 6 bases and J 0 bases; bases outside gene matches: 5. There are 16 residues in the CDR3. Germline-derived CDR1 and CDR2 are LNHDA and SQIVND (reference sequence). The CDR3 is CASSIGTSGNSYEQYF. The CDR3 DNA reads TGTGCCAGTAGCATCGGGACTAGCGGGAACTCCTACGAGCAGTACTTC.

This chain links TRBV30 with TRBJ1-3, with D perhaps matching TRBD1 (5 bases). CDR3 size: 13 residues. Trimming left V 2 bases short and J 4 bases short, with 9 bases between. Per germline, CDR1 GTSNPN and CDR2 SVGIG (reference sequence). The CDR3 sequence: CAWSQGFGNTIYF. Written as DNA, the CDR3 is TGTGCCTGGAGTCAGGGTTTCGGAAACACCATATATTTT.

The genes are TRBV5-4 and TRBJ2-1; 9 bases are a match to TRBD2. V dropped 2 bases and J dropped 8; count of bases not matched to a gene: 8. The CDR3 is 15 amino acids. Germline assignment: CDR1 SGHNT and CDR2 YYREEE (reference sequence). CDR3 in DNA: TGTGCCAGCAGCTTCGTAGCGGGAGCGGTCGATGAGCAGTTCTTC. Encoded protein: CASSFVAGAVDEQFF.

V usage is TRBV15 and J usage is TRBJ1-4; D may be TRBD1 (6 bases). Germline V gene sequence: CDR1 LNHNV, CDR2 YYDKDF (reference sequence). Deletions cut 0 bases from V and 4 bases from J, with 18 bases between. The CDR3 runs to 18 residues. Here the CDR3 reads CATSRDPYSGAGNEKLFF. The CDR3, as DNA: TGTGCCACCAGCAGAGATCCGTACTCAGGGGCGGGTAATGAAAAACTGTTTTTT.

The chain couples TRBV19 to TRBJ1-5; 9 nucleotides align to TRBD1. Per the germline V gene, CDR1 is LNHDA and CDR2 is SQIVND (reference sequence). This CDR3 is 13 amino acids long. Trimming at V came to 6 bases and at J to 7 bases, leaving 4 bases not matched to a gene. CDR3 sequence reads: CASSWTGAQPQHF. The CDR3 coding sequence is TGTGCCAGTAGCTGGACAGGGGCCCAGCCCCAGCATTTT.

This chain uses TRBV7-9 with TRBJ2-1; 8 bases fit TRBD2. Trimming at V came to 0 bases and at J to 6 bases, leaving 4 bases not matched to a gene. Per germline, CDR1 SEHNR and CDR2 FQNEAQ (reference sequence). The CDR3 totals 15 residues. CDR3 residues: CASSLAPREVNEQFF. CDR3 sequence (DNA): TGTGCCAGCAGCTTAGCGCCGCGGGAGGTCAATGAGCAGTTCTTC.

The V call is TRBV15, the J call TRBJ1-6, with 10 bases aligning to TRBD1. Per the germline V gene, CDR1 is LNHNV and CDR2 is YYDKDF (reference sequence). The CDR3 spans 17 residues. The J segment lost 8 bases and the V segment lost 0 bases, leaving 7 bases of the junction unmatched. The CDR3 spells CATSRDATGGHYSPLHF. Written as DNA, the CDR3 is TGTGCCACCAGCAGAGACGCGACAGGGGGCCATTATTCACCCCTCCACTTT.

The CDR3 loop reads CASSLGLGAHNEQFF. The CDR3 nucleotides read TGTGCCAGCAGCTTAGGACTAGGGGCCCACAATGAGCAGTTCTTC. V gene TRBV11-2 combines with J gene TRBJ2-1, with D tentatively TRBD2 (6 bases). Trimming removed 1 base from V and 5 bases from J, with 12 bases in between. CDR1 and CDR2 from the germline V gene are SGHAT and FQNNGV. The length of the CDR3 is 15 residues.